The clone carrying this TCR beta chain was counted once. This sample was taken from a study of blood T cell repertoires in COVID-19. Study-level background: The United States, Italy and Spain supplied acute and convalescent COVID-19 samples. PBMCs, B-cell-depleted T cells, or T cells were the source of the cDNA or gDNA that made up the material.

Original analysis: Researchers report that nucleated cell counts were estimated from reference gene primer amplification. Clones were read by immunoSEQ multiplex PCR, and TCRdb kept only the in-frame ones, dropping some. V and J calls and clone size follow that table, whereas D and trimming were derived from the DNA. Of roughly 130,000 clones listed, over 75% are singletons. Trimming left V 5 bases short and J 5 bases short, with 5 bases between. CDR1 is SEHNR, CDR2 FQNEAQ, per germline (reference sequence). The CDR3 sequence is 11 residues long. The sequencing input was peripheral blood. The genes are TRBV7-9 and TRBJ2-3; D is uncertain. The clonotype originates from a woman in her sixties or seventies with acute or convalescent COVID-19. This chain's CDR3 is CASSVQDTQYF. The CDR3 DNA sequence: TGTGCCAGCAGCGTTCAAGATACGCAGTATTTT.